This passage covers 8 T cell receptor beta chains from one sample sequenced in a study of beta chain features in type 1 diabetes. The study's findings and limits: TCRB CDR3s from Type 1 diabetes patients were moderately but significantly shorter in all four CD4+ subsets.

The investigators reverse transcribed all of the isolated RNA, so they sequenced expressed TCRB transcripts. The data were produced by immunoSEQ multiplex PCR, yet TCRdb's version contains in-frame clones alone and is incomplete. The sample lists more than 100,000 clones; roughly 10% were seen once. What these receptors recognize is not known. Sequencing was done on a sample of central memory CD4+ T cells from blood. The source is a man between 25 and 39 years old with type 1 diabetes.

V usage is TRBV6-5 and J usage is TRBJ2-3; D is undetermined. The V end was cut by 0 bases, the J end by 0 bases, with 10 bases between. The CDR3 sequence is 16 residues long. Germline V gene lookup returns CDR1 MNHEY and CDR2 SVGAGI. In nucleotides, the CDR3 is TGTGCCAGCAGTTACTCAGGAGAACTGAGCACAGATACGCAGTATTTT. Translation: CASSYSGELSTDTQYF.

This clone appeared a few times. The chain links TRBV7-2 to TRBJ1-1; TRBD1 matches at 8 bases. This CDR3 comprises 15 residues. Trimming removed 5 bases from V and 1 base from J; junction bases left unmatched: 6. CDR1 is SGHTA and CDR2 is FQGNSA in the germline V gene. CDR3 sequence (DNA): TGTGCCAGCAGCCTCGGACAGGGCGAGAACACTGAAGCTTTCTTT. Protein: CASSLGQGENTEAFF.

The chain has TRBV6-5 and TRBJ1-2, with D hard to call. Germline V lookup: CDR1 MNHEY, CDR2 SVGAGI. The CDR3 loop spans 13 amino acids. Trimming left V 4 bases short and J 7 bases short, with 13 bases between. For the CDR3, the DNA is TGTGCCAGCAGTTCGACTGCTGCGTCTGGCTACACCTTC. Amino acids: CASSSTAASGYTF.

The chain carries TRBV4-1 and TRBJ1-2; TRBD1 agrees at 7 bases. This CDR3 has 14 amino acids. Germline loops: CDR1 MGHRA, CDR2 YSYEKL. The junction had 3 bases not matched to a gene; V was cut back by 2 bases and J by 3 bases. The CDR3, as DNA: TGCGCCAGCAGCCAAACCCAGGGGGACTATGGCTACACCTTC. It encodes CASSQTQGDYGYTF.

This clone occurred a few times. The genes are TRBV2 and TRBJ1-5; TRBD1 matches at 8 bases. V lost 3 bases and J lost 7; bases outside the gene matches: 5. This CDR3 comprises 14 residues. Germline CDR1 reads SNHLY; CDR2 reads FYNNEI. Written as DNA, the CDR3 is TGTGCCAGCAGTGACCAGGGGGCGGAACAGCCCCAGCATTTT. Its protein is CASSDQGAEQPQHF.

This clone was observed a handful of times. This chain joins TRBV11-2 and TRBJ2-3; D is possibly TRBD2 (7 bases). The ends were cut back, 1 base at V and 2 bases at J, with 13 bases in the middle. Germline CDR1 and CDR2: SGHAT and FQNNGV. The CDR3 contains 16 residues. This CDR3 reads CASSLGVGGPTDTQYF. The CDR3 bases are TGTGCCAGCAGCTTAGGGGTGGGGGGGCCCACAGATACGCAGTATTTT.

This clone came up a few times. This chain uses TRBV30 with TRBJ1-2, with a weak D call TRBD1 (6 bases). V was clipped by 5 bases and J by 2 bases, with 12 bases between them. The CDR3 consists of 13 residues. CDR1 GTSNPN and CDR2 SVGIG come from the germline V gene (reference sequence). The CDR3 here is CAWGRDTNYGYTF. CDR3 bases: TGTGCCTGGGGTAGGGACACCAACTATGGCTACACCTTC.

This chain joins TRBV4-1 and TRBJ2-3; D is undetermined. In germline, CDR1 is MGHRA, CDR2 YSYEKL. The CDR3 spans 13 residues. The ends were cut back, 3 bases at V and 4 bases at J, with 8 bases in the middle. CDR3 residues: CASSHLGADTQYF. The CDR3 DNA is TGCGCCAGCAGCCACTTGGGCGCAGATACGCAGTATTTT.